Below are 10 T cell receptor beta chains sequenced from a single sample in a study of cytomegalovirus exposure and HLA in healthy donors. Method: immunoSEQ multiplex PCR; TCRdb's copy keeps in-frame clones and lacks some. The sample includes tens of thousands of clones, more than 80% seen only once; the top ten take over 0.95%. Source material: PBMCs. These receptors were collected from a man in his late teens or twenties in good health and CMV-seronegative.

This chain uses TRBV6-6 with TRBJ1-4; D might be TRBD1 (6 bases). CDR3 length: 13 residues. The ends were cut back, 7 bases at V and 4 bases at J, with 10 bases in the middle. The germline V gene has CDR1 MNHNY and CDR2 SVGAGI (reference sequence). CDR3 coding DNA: TGTGCCAGCACCAGACAGGATAATGAAAAACTGTTTTTT. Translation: CASTRQDNEKLFF.

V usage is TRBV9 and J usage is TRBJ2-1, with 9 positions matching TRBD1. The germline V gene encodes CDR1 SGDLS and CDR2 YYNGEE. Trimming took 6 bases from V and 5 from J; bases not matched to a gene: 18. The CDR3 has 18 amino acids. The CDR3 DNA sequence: TGTGCCAGCACCCGGACAGGGGTTCACACATCCCCCAACAATGAGCAGTTCTTC. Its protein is CASTRTGVHTSPNNEQFF.

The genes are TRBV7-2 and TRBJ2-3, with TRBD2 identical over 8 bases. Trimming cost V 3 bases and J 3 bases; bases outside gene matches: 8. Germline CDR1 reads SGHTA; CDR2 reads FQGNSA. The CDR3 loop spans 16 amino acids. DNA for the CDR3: TGTGCCAGCAGCTTCCAGAGCGGGAGAGGGACAGATACGCAGTATTTT. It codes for CASSFQSGRGTDTQYF.

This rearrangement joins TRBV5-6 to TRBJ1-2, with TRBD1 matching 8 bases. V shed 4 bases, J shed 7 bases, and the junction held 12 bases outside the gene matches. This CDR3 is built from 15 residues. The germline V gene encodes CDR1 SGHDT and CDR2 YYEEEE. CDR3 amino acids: CASSPGMAGGFGYTF. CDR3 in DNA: TGTGCCAGCAGCCCCGGCATGGCAGGGGGCTTTGGCTACACCTTC. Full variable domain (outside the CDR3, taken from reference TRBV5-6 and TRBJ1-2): DAGVTQSPTHLIKTRGQQVTLRCSPKSGHDTVSWYQQALGQGPQFIFQYYEEEERQRGNFPDRFSGHQFPNYSSELNVNALLLGDSALYLCASSPGMAGGFGYTFGSGTRLTVV.

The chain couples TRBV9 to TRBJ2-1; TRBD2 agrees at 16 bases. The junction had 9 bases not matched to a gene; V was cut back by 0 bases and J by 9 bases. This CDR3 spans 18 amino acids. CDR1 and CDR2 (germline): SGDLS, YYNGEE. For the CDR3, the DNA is TGTGCCAGCAGCGTAGTGGGACTAGCGGGAGGGCCCGGGGCTGAGCAGTTCTTC. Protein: CASSVVGLAGGPGAEQFF. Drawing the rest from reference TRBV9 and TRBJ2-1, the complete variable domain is DSGVTQTPKHLITATGQRVTLRCSPRSGDLSVYWYQQSLDQGLQFLIQYYNGEERAKGNILERFSAQQFPDLHSELNLSSLELGDSALYFCASSVVGLAGGPGAEQFFGPGTRLTVL.

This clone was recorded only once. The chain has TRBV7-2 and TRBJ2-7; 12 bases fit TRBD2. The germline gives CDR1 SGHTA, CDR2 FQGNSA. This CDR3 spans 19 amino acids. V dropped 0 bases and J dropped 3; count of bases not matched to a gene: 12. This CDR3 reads CASSLAMTSGRPFDYEQYF. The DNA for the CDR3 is TGTGCCAGCAGCTTAGCTATGACTAGCGGGAGACCCTTTGACTACGAGCAGTACTTC.

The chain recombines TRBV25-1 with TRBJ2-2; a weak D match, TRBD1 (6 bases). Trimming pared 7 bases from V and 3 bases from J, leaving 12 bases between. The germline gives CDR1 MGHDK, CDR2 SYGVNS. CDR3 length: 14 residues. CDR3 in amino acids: CASTLGGDTGELFF. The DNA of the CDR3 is TGTGCCAGCACCCTAGGGGGAGACACCGGGGAGCTGTTTTTT.

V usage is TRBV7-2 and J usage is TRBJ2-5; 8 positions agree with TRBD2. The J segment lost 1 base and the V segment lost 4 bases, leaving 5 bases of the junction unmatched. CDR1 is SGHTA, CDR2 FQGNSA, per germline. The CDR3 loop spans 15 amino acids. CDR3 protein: CASSWRGVLQETQYF. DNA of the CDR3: TGTGCCAGCAGCTGGCGGGGGGTACTCCAAGAGACCCAGTACTTC.

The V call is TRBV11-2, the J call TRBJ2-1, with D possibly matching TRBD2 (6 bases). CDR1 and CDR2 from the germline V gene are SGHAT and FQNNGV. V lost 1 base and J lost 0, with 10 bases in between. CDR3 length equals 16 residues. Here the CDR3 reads CASSLGQTSSYNEQFF. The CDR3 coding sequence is TGTGCCAGCAGCTTAGGACAGACTAGCTCCTACAATGAGCAGTTCTTC.

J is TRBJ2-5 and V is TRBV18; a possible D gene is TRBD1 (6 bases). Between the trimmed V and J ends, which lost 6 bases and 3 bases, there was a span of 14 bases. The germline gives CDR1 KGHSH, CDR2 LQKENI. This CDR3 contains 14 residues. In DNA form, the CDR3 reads TGTGCCAGCTCCACCCTCGGACAGAAAGAGACCCAGTACTTC. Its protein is CASSTLGQKETQYF.